This is a list of T cell receptor beta chains from one sample in a study of control samples from healthy donors and cancer patients. Sequencing was performed with immunoSEQ multiplex PCR; in TCRdb, only in-frame clones are kept and a portion is missing. The sample records tens of thousands of clones, about 89% being singletons. The sequenced material came from blood. The receptors derive from a woman aged 55-69 years in good health. Both conserved end residues are part of each CDR3. A D gene is named only where the DNA matches it firmly.

length	V	D	J	CDR3
17	TRBV12-5	TRBD2	TRBJ2-1	CATHSGLREGGYNEQFF
15	TRBV18	.	TRBJ1-3	CASSPPTRSGNTIYF
15	TRBV6-2/TRBV6-3	.	TRBJ2-7	CASSYRPFTGYEQYF
13	TRBV12-1	.	TRBJ2-5	CASSLTIQETQYF
15	TRBV9	.	TRBJ2-3	CASSVVGLEGDTQYF
18	TRBV2	TRBD2	TRBJ2-5	CASRDIPGLAGGGETQYF
16	TRBV19	.	TRBJ2-2	CASSIRGRANTGELFF
21	TRBV28	TRBD1	TRBJ2-3	CASTMGMTGLFAPLSTDTQYF
14	TRBV7-7	TRBD1	TRBJ2-5	CASSSGQGIETQYF
14	TRBV11-2	.	TRBJ2-3	CASSWGRATDTQYF
13	TRBV7-9	.	TRBJ2-7	CASSPRRGGEQYF
14	TRBV9	.	TRBJ1-5	CASSANRPNQPQHF
16	TRBV2	TRBD2	TRBJ2-5	CASSSGLAGEGETQYF
16	TRBV16	.	TRBJ1-1	CASSGPAGGLNTEAFF
13	TRBV5-1	.	TRBJ1-2	CASSIGHLDGYTF
15	TRBV18	.	TRBJ1-1	CASSFVWGWDTEAFF
14	TRBV4-3	.	TRBJ2-7	CASSPRWRVNEQYF
17	TRBV27	TRBD1	TRBJ2-7	CASSFIGSGQGLYEQYF
14	TRBV2	.	TRBJ2-5	CASSLERAQETQYF
16	TRBV14	.	TRBJ1-1	CASSQVGWGRRTEAFF
16	TRBV4-2	.	TRBJ1-1	CASSQSGAGINTEAFF
13	TRBV14	.	TRBJ1-2	CASSQRQVYGYTF
14	TRBV14	TRBD1	TRBJ1-1	CASSQGSGGTEAFF
13	TRBV27	.	TRBJ2-7	CATGGLRGYEQYF
14	TRBV5-1	.	TRBJ1-1	CASSQDRKNTEAFF
15	TRBV20-1	.	TRBJ2-3	CSASRRETSTDTQYF
15	TRBV5-1	TRBD1	TRBJ2-7	CASSTRQGVSYEQYF
15	TRBV7-9	.	TRBJ1-3	CASSLSVGQGNTIYF
13	TRBV5-1	.	TRBJ1-5	CASSLALNQPQHF
13	TRBV11-3	.	TRBJ2-5	CASSLGLQETQYF
16	TRBV10-3	TRBD2	TRBJ2-3	CANAPTSGGSVATQYF
13	TRBV6-1	TRBD1	TRBJ1-1	CASKGTANTEAFF
15	TRBV19	.	TRBJ1-1	CASSPRGGVSTEAFF
16	TRBV7-2	.	TRBJ2-4	CASSTPSGTAKNIQYF
14	TRBV29-1	.	TRBJ1-5	CSVLPRDPNQPQHF